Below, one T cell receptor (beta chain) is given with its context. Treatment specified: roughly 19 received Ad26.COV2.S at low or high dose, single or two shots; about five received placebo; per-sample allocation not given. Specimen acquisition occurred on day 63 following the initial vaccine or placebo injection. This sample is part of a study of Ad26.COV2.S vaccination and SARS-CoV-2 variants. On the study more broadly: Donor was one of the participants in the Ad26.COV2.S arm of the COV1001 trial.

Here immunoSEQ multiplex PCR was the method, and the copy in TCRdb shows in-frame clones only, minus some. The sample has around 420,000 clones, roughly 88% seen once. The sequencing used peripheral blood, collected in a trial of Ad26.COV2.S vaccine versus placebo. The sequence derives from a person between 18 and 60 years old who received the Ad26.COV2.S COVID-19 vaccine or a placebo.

CDR3 amino acids: CASSLAGVTGELFF. DNA for the CDR3: TGTGCCAGCAGCTTAGCGGGGGTCACCGGGGAGCTGTTTTTT. The V gene is TRBV11-3, the J gene TRBJ2-2, with D possibly TRBD2 on 6 matching bases. The CDR3 runs 14 residues. The germline CDR1 and CDR2 sequences are SGHNT and YENEEA. V was cut by 1 base and J by 4 bases, with 7 bases left in between.